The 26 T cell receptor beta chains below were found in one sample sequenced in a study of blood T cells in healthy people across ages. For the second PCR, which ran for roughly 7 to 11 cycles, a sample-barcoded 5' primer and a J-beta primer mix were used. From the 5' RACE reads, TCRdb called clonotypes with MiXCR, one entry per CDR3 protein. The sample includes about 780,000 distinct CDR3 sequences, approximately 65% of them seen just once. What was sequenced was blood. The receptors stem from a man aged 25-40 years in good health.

CDR3 in DNA: TGTGCCAGCAGCGGCTTCGGTGGGGTCCAAGAGACCCAGTACTTC. Translation gives CASSGFGGVQETQYF. This rearrangement joins TRBV9 to TRBJ2-5; no reliable D call. The germline CDR1 and CDR2 sequences are SGDLS and YYNGEE. This CDR3 has 15 amino acids. Trimming pared 3 bases from V and 1 base from J, leaving 13 bases between. The full variable domain, completed using reference TRBV9 and TRBJ2-5, is DSGVTQTPKHLITATGQRVTLRCSPRSGDLSVYWYQQSLDQGLQFLIQYYNGEERAKGNILERFSAQQFPDLHSELNLSSLELGDSALYFCASSGFGGVQETQYFGPGTRLLVL.

CDR3 coding DNA: TGTGCCAGCAGCGCATCAGGGGATGGTGGCTACACCTTC. It specifies CASSASGDGGYTF. This sequence joins TRBV9 and TRBJ1-2; possibly TRBD1 for D (6 bases). V dropped 3 bases and J dropped 7 bases, with 13 bases sitting between them. The CDR3 sequence is 13 residues long. Germline V gene sequence: CDR1 SGDLS, CDR2 YYNGEE.

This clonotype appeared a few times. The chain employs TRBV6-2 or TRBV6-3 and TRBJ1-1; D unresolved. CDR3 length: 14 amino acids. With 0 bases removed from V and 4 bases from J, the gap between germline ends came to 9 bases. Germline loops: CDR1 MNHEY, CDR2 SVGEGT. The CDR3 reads CASSYSGLSTEAFF. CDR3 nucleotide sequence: TGTGCCAGCAGTTACTCGGGCTTGAGCACTGAAGCTTTCTTT.

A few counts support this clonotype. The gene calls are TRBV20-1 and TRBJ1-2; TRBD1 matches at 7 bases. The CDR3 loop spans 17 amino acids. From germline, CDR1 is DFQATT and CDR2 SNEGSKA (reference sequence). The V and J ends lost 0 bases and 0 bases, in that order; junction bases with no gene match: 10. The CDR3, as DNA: TGCAGTGCTAGAGATTTGGTACTGGGACAGACTAACTATGGCTACACCTTC. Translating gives CSARDLVLGQTNYGYTF.

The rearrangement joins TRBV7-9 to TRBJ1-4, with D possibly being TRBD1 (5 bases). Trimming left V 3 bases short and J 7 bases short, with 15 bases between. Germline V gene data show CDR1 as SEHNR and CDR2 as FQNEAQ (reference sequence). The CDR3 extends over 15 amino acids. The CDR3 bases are TGTGCCAGCAGCTTTAATTCAGGGCGCGGTGAAAAACTGTTTTTT. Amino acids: CASSFNSGRGEKLFF. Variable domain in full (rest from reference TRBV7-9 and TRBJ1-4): DTGVSQNPRHKITKRGQNVTFRCDPISEHNRLYWYRQTLGQGPEFLTYFQNEAQLEKSRLLSDRFSAERPKGSFSTLEIQRTEQGDSAMYLCASSFNSGRGEKLFFGSGTQLSVL.

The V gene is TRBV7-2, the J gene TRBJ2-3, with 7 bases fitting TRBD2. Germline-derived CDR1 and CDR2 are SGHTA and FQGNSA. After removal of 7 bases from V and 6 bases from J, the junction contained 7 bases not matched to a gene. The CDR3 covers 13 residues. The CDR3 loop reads CASTLAEDDTQYF. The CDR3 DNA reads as TGTGCCAGCACGCTAGCGGAGGATGATACGCAGTATTTT.

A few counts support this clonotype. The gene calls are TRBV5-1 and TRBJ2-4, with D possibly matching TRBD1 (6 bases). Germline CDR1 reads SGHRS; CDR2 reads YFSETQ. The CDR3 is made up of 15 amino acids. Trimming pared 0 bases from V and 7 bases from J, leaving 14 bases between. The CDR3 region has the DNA TGCGCCAGCAGCTTGGAACAGGGAAGCAAGAACATTCAGTACTTC. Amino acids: CASSLEQGSKNIQYF.

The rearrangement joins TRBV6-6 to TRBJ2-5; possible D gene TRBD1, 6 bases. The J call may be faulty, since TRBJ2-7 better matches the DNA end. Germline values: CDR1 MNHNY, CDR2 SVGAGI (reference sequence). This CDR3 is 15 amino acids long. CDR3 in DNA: TGTGCCGCCGCCTCACCCACGGGCAGGGGCTACGAGCAGTACTTC. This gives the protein CAAASPTGRGYEQYF.

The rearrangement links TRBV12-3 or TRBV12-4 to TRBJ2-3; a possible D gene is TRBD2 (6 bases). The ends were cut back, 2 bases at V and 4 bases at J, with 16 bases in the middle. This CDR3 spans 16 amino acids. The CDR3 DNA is TGTGCCAGCAGTTTACGGGGGAGAAGTATCGCAGATACGCAGTATTTT. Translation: CASSLRGRSIADTQYF.

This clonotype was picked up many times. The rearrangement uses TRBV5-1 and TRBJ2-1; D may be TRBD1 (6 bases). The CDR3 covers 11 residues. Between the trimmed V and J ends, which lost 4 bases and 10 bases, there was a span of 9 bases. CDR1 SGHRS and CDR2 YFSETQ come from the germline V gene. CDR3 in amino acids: CASSPDREQFF. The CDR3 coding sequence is TGCGCCAGCAGCCCTGACAGGGAGCAGTTCTTC. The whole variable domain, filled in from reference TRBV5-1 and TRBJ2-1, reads KAGVTQTPRYLIKTRGQQVTLSCSPISGHRSVSWYQQTPGQGLQFLFEYFSETQRNKGNFPGRFSGRQFSNSRSEMNVSTLELGDSALYLCASSPDREQFFGPGTRLTVL.

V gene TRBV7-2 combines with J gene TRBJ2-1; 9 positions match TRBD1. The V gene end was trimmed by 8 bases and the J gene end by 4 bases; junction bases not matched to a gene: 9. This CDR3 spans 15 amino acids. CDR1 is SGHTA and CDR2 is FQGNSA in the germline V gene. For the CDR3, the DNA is TGTGCCAGCGCTATTGGGACAGGGCGATACAATGAGCAGTTCTTC. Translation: CASAIGTGRYNEQFF.

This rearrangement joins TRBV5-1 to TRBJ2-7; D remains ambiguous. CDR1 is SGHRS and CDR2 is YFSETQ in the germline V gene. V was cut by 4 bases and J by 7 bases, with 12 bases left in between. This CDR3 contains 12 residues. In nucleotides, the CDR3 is TGCGCCAGCAGCGTAACCAACAATGAGCAGTACTTC. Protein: CASSVTNNEQYF.

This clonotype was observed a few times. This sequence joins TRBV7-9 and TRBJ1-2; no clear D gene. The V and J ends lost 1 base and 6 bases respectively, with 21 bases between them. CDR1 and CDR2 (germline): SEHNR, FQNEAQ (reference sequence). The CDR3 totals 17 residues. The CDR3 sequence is CASSLVWSRTDENGYTF. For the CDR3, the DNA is TGTGCCAGCAGCTTAGTATGGTCTCGGACGGATGAGAATGGCTACACCTTC.

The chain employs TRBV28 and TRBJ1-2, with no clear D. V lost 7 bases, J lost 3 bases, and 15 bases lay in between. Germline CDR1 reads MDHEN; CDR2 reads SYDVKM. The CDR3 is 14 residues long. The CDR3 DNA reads TGTGCCAGCACGCGGGGTCCTAGGGACTATGGCTACACCTTC. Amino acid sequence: CASTRGPRDYGYTF.

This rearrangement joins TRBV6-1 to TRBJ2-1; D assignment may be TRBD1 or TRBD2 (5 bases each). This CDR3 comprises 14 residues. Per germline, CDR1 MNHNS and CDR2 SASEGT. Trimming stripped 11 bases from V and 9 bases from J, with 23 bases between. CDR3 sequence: CAGASQALRGEQFF. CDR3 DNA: TGTGCCGGAGCTTCACAGGCGCTACGGGGTGAGCAGTTCTTC.

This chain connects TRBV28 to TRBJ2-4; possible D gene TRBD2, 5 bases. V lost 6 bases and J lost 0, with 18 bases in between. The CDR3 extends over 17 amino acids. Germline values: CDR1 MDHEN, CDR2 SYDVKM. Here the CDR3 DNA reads TGTGCCAGCAGCCGGACGGCGCGGGCCGTAGCCAAAAACATTCAGTACTTC. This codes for CASSRTARAVAKNIQYF.

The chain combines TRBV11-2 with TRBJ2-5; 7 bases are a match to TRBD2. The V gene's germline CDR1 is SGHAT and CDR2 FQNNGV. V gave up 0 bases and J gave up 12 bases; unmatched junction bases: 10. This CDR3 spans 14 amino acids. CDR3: CASSLDQAGNEKYF. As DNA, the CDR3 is TGTGCCAGCAGCTTAGATCAAGCGGGGAATGAGAAGTACTTC. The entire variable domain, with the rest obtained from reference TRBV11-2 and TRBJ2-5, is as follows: EAGVAQSPRYKIIEKRQSVAFWCNPISGHATLYWYQQILGQGPKLLIQFQNNGVVDDSQLPKDRFSAERLKGVDSTLKIQPAKLEDSAVYLCASSLDQAGNEKYFGPGTRLLVL.

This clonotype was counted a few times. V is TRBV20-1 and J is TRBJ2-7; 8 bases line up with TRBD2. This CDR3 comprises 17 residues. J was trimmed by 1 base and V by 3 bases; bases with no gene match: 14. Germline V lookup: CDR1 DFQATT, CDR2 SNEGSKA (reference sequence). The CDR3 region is CSASPLRRAGGSYEQYF. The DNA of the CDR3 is TGCAGTGCTAGCCCCTTACGAAGGGCGGGGGGATCCTACGAGCAGTACTTC.

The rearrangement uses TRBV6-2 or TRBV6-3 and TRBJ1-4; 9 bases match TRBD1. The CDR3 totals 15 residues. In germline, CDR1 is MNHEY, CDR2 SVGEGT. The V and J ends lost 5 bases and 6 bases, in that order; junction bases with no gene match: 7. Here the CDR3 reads CASSTTGTGHEKLFF. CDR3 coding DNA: TGTGCCAGCAGTACAACCGGGACAGGGCATGAAAAACTGTTTTTT.

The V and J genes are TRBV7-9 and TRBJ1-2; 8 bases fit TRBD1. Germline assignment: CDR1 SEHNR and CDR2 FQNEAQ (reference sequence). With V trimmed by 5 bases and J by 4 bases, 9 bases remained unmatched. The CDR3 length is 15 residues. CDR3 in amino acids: CASSLVDREIYGYTF. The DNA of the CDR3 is TGTGCCAGCAGCCTAGTGGACAGGGAGATCTATGGCTACACCTTC.

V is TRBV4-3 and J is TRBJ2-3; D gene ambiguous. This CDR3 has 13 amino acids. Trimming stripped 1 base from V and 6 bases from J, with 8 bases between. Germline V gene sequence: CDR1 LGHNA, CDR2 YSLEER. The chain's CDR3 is CASSQALGDTQYF. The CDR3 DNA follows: TGCGCCAGCAGCCAAGCCTTGGGGGATACGCAGTATTTT.

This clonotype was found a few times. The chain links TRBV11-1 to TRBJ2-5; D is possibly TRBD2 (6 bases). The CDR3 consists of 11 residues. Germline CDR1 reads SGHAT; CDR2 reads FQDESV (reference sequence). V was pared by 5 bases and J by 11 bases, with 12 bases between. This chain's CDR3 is CASSPSGEQYF. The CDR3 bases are TGTGCCAGCAGCCCGTCGGGGGAGCAGTACTTC.

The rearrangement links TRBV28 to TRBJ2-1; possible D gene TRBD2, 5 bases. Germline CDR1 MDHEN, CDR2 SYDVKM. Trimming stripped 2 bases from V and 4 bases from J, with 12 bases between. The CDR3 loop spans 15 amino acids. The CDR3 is CASSLVGRRYNEQFF. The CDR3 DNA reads TGTGCCAGCAGTTTAGTAGGGCGGAGGTACAATGAGCAGTTCTTC.

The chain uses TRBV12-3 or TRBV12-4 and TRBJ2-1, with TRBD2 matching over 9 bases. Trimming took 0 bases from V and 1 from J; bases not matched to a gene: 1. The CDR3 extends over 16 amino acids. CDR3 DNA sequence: TGTGCCAGCAGTTTAGCGGCGGGGGGGTCCTACAATGAGCAGTTCTTC. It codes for CASSLAAGGSYNEQFF.

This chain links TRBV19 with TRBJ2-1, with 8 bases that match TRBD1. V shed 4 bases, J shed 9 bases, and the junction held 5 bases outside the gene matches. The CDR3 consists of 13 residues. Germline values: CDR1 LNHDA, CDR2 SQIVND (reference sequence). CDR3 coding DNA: TGTGCCAGTAGTACCAGGGGGCGCGGTGAGCAGTTCTTC. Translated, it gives CASSTRGRGEQFF.

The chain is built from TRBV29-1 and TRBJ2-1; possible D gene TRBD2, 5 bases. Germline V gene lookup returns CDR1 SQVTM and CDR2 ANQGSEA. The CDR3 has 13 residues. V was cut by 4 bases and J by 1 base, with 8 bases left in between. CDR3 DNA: TGCAGCGTTGTAGGAGGTTCCTACAATGAGCAGTTCTTC. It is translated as CSVVGGSYNEQFF.